This record looks at one T cell receptor (beta chain) sequence and its context. The antigen remains unidentified. The sample originates from a study of cytomegalovirus exposure and HLA in healthy donors. Overall study context: An early data release held around 80 million unique TCRs from HLA-typed donors. Findings of the study overall: Further analysis, carried out later, found HLA-associated TCR beta chains more clonally expanded than equally common other chains. According to an earlier analysis, most TCR beta V segments yielded productive rearrangements about 87% or about 30% of the time. In a later analysis, TCR beta V- and J-gene trimming showed a link to a missense DCLRE1C variant.

Trimming took off 4 bases at V and 0 bases at J, with 9 bases between the two ends. Germline V lookup: CDR1 SGHDT, CDR2 YYEEEE. The CDR3 totals 14 residues. The study ran its PCR with 60 Vbeta and 13 Jbeta primers. Sequenced by immunoSEQ multiplex PCR; TCRdb stores in-frame clones only, minus some. The data hold under 250,000 clones, with 78% observed a single time. Material for sequencing was PBMCs. The sequence derives from a boy younger than 18 in good health and CMV-seronegative. The chain carries TRBV5-6 and TRBJ2-3, with D tentatively TRBD2 (6 bases). CDR3 residues: CASSRGTSTDTQYF. The CDR3 DNA follows: TGTGCCAGCAGCCGCGGGACTAGCACAGATACGCAGTATTTT.